Sequencing of this TCR beta chain was carried out in a study of T-cell reconstitution after alpha-beta-depleted transplantation in children. Broader study findings: There were reportedly several hundred expanded graft clones from which alpha-beta T cells came about two months after transplant. Surviving recipient cells, namely T cells and thymic progenitors, were the source of high day-60 TCRbeta diversity in some patients. T-cell counts and diversity were attributed mostly to newly produced T cells one year after transplant.

Preparation of the TCRbeta library used unique molecular identifiers. One entry per CDR3 protein results from TCRdb running MiXCR on the PCR reads. The sample shows roughly 570,000 distinct CDR3 sequences, roughly 27% of them seen only once. Of note for this clonotype: The antigen is not known.

Here the sequenced sample was PBMCs, taken before TCRalphabeta/CD19-depleted stem cell transplant. The sequence came from a boy younger than two with Wiskott-Aldrich syndrome, due to receive a stem cell transplant.

The CDR3 bases are TGCGCCAGCAGCGCCCGTCAAGAGACCCAGTACTTC. Protein: CASSARQETQYF. The genes are TRBV5-1 and TRBJ2-5; D not certain. The CDR3 extends over 12 amino acids. V was cut by 4 bases and J by 2 bases, with 6 bases left in between. The germline V gene encodes CDR1 SGHRS and CDR2 YFSETQ.